A single T cell receptor beta chain is shown here with its context. Its cognate antigen has yet to be identified. Base quality data are lacking; no much larger clone is found one base away. These data come from a study of blood T cell repertoires in COVID-19 (dated by TCRdb to between 2020 and 2021). Regarding the research as a whole: Samples covering the acute and convalescent phases of COVID-19 were provided by collaborators in the United States, Italy and Spain. Deeply sampled blood TCRbeta repertoires from subjects exposed to, actively infected with, or recovered from COVID-19 were included in the dataset. The sample metadata nearly always contained a de-identified subject ID, COVID-19 status, age in years and sex. A freely available public database, intended as a resource for researchers studying the immune response to SARS-CoV-2, is where the repertoires were released. HLA class I and class II types, where available, came from metadata supplied by the sample provider rather than from assay-based typing. The material from the prospective study consisted of cDNA or gDNA derived from T cells, B-cell-depleted T cells, or PBMCs. Samples came from the ongoing ImmuneRACE study (first 160 participants) plus 1,254 subjects from 6 global collaborators. The paper as a whole reports these results and caveats: Clinical and demographic metadata were provided uncurated, with the amount varying by source and participant.

The immunoSEQ Assay, a bias-controlled multiplex PCR, was used to amplify TCRbeta CDR3 regions from genomic DNA. Per the authors' processing: Within the assay, amplification of reference gene primers was used to estimate how many nucleated cells each sample contained. To quantify the absolute abundance of each unique TCRbeta CDR3 rearrangement, sequence reads were collapsed and filtered. For each sample, productive Simpson clonality was calculated by taking the square root of Simpson's diversity index across productive rearrangements. TCRdb stores this immuneACCESS table with in-frame sequences only. Part of the clones is absent; in the studies checked, under half of the shortfall reflects unresolved V genes, and no reason is known for the rest. V and J calls and clone size follow that table, whereas D and trimming were derived from the DNA. The sample profile shows almost 400,000 clones; 70% to 90% of them were found once. Clones ranked in the top ten supply 0.95% to 1% of the sample.

Including cysteine and phenylalanine, the CDR3 has 15 amino acids. Kept here is only the CDR3 DNA, which spans 45 bases and is read in frame from base 1. V lost 0 bases and J lost 1 base; the stretch between them is 9 bases long. The CDR1 and CDR2 encoded by the germline V gene are SGHRS and YFSETQ. Participants in the prospective study were aged 18 to 89 years, lived in some 24 United States geographic areas, and enrolled through a virtual design. Cohort assignment in the prospective study relied on participant-reported clinical history from a screening survey and a study questionnaire. Mobile phlebotomists in the prospective study collected whole blood, serum and a nasopharyngeal or oropharyngeal swab from every participant. Prospective study participants could optionally give additional blood draws and questionnaires over an approximately 2-month period. Prospective study blood samples were shipped either frozen or at room temperature before DNA extraction.

Rearrangement joined TRBV5-1 to TRBJ2-3; the D segment could be TRBD2, given 5 matching bases. This TCR came from a woman in her twenties or thirties with acute COVID-19. Sequencing used PBMCs or T cells enriched from blood (not recorded which). The CDR3 region: CASSLGGERTDTQYF. The DNA sequence follows: TGCGCCAGCAGCTTGGGGGGAGAACGCACAGATACGCAGTATTTT.